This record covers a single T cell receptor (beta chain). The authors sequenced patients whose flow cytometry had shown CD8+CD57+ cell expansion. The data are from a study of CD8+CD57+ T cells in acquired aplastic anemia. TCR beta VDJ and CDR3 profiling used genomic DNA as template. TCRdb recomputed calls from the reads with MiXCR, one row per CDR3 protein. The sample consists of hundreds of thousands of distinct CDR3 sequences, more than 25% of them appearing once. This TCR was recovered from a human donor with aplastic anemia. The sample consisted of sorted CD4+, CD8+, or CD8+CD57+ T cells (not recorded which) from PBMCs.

The DNA of the CDR3 is TGTGCCAGCAGCTCACTTTCAGGACGAGCGAACACCGGGGAGCTGTTTTTT. Translating gives CASSSLSGRANTGELFF. The chain uses TRBV11-2 and TRBJ2-2; D is undetermined. Trimming took off 4 bases at V and 0 bases at J, with 15 bases between the two ends. The CDR3 totals 17 residues. Germline lookup yields CDR1 SGHAT and CDR2 FQNNGV.